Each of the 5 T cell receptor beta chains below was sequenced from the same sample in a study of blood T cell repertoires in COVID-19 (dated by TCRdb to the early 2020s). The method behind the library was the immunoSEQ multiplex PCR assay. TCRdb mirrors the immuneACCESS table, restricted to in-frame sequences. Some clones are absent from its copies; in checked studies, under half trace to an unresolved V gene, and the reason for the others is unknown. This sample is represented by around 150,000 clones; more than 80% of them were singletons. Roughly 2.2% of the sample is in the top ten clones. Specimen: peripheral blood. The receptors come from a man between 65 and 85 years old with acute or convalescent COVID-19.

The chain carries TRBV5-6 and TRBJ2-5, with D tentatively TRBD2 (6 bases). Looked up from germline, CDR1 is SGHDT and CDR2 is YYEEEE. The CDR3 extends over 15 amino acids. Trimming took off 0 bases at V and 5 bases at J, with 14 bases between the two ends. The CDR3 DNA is TGTGCCAGCAGCTTGGCGCGGAGGGATCGGGAGACCCAGTACTTC. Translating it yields CASSLARRDRETQYF.

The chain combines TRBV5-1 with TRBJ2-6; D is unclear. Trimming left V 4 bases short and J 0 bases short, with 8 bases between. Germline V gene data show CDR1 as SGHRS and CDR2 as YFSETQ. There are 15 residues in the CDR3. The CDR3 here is CASSLTNSGANVLTF. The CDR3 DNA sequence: TGCGCCAGCAGCCTTACAAACTCTGGGGCCAACGTCCTGACTTTC.

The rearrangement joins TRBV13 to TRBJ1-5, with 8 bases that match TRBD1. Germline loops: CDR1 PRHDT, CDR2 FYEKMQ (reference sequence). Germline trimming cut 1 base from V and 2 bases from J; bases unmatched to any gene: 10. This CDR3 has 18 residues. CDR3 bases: TGTGCCAGCAGCTTAGTTGGTGGCAGGGGGCTCGGCAATCAGCCCCAGCATTTT. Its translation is CASSLVGGRGLGNQPQHF. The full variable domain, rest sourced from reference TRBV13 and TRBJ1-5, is AAGVIQSPRHLIKEKRETATLKCYPIPRHDTVYWYQQGPGQDPQFLISFYEKMQSDKGSIPDRFSAQQFSDYHSELNMSSLELGDSALYFCASSLVGGRGLGNQPQHFGDGTRLSIL.

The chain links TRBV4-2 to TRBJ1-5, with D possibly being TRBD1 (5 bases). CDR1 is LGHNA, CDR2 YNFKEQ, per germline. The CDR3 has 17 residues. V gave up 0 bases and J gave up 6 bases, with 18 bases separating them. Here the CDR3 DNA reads TGTGCCAGCAGCCAAGAAGGTGGTGGGCCGGGGGGTCAGCCCCAGCATTTT. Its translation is CASSQEGGGPGGQPQHF.

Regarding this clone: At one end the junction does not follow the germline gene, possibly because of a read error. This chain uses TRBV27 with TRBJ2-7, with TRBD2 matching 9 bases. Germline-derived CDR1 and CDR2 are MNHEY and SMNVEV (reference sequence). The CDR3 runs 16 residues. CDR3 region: CASSLSFSGSSDEQYF. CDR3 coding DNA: TGTGCCAGCAGTTTATCATTTAGCGGGAGCTCCGACGAGCAGTACTTC.